This T cell receptor (beta chain) was documented in a study of blood T cells in healthy people across ages. Findings and limits, study-wide: Reliance upon unsorted PBMCs precluded definitive naive versus antigen-experienced comparison. Researchers judged that diversity estimates from one million T cells fell short of true values. Older individuals had lower TCR beta diversity per million T cells (the decline was roughly linear).

This clonotype came up a few times. What it binds is not known. The CDR3 totals 16 residues. J lost 1 base, V lost 2 bases, and 4 bases had no gene match. Germline values: CDR1 SNHLY, CDR2 FYNNEI. Combining a sample-barcoded 5' primer with a J-beta primer mix, a second PCR ran for roughly 7 to 11 cycles. Any given sample supplied a minimum of 2.5 million CDR3-containing paired-end reads. TCRdb analysed the 5' RACE reads with MiXCR anew, one entry per CDR3 protein. The table lists 850,000 or so distinct CDR3 sequences, less than 35% of them singletons. Sequenced material: blood. V is TRBV2 and J is TRBJ1-1; 10 nucleotides match TRBD1. This clonotype was obtained from a woman aged 80 or over in good health. In DNA form, the CDR3 reads TGTGCCAGCAGTGAATACGGGACAGGGGCGAACACTGAAGCTTTCTTT. The encoded protein is CASSEYGTGANTEAFF.